This TCR beta chain originates from a study of blood T cell repertoires in COVID-19. Study in general: COVID-19 samples from acute and convalescent phases originated in the United States, Italy and Spain. Sample material is recorded as cDNA or gDNA derived from T cells, B-cell-depleted T cells, or PBMCs.

Original handling: Estimated nucleated cell counts came from reference gene primer amplification. TCRdb keeps only in-frame clones here, not all; method: immunoSEQ multiplex PCR. V and J calls and clone size are those listed in that table; D and trimming were worked out from the DNA. Altogether about 200,000 clones are present, approximately 82% being singletons, with the ten largest covering approximately 6.9%. The V gene lost 4 bases and the J gene lost 7 bases, with 13 bases spanning the gap. The CDR3 has 13 amino acids. Germline V gene lookup returns CDR1 SGHTA and CDR2 FQGNSA. The chain couples TRBV7-2 to TRBJ1-2; no clear D gene. The material sequenced was peripheral blood. The receptor was derived from a human donor with acute or convalescent COVID-19. The donor label of this sample is uncertain. The CDR3 sequence is CASSSTDIVGYTF. In DNA, the CDR3 is TGTGCCAGCAGCTCCACCGACATCGTTGGCTACACCTTC.